Presented here are 9 T cell receptor beta chains from one specimen sequenced in a study of T cell repertoires in cytomegalovirus infection. TCRdb re-called the reads through MiXCR, storing one row per CDR3 protein. Here the sample spans about 260,000 distinct CDR3 sequences, approximately 14% being singletons. Sequenced: PBMCs. The receptors were sampled from a human donor in good health (CMV status not recorded). Some clones in this sample may be carry-over from other donors' samples.

This clonotype has at least ten counts. The chain recombines TRBV20-1 with TRBJ1-2; a weak D match, TRBD1 (6 bases). Germline CDR1 reads DFQATT; CDR2 reads SNEGSKA (reference sequence). V shed 0 bases and J shed 6 bases, with 17 bases lying between them. The CDR3 has 15 amino acids. CDR3 amino acids: CSARDRRGASDGYTF. In DNA form, the CDR3 reads TGCAGTGCTAGAGATCGGCGGGGGGCGAGTGATGGCTACACCTTC.

The chain links TRBV7-3 to TRBJ2-6, with 8 nucleotides matching TRBD2. The CDR3 consists of 17 residues. V was pared by 5 bases and J by 3 bases, with 9 bases of the junction left unmatched. Germline loops: CDR1 SGHTA, CDR2 FQGTGA. DNA for the CDR3: TGTGCCAGCAGCCTCGGGGGGGCGCCTGGTGGGGCCAACGTCCTGACTTTC. The encoded protein is CASSLGGAPGGANVLTF. The full variable domain, rest sourced from reference TRBV7-3 and TRBJ2-6, is GAGVSQTPSNKVTEKGKYVELRCDPISGHTALYWYRQSLGQGPEFLIYFQGTGAADDSGLPNDRFFAVRPEGSVSTLKIQRTERGDSAVYLCASSLGGAPGGANVLTFGAGSRLTVL.

This clonotype was seen ten or more times. The chain couples TRBV12-3 or TRBV12-4 to TRBJ1-5; possible D gene TRBD1, 5 bases. V was cut by 6 bases and J by 2 bases, with 11 bases left in between. This CDR3 is built from 14 residues. CDR3 region: CASRSETGNQPQHF. DNA for the CDR3: TGTGCCAGCAGGAGCGAGACAGGCAATCAGCCCCAGCATTTT.

This chain connects TRBV7-4 to TRBJ2-7; D is perhaps TRBD1 (6 bases). Trimming stripped 2 bases from V and 5 bases from J, with 16 bases between. Germline V gives CDR1 SGHVT, CDR2 SQSDAQ. CDR3 length: 15 amino acids. The CDR3: CASSLKAGVSDEQYF. The CDR3 nucleotides read TGTGCCAGCAGCTTAAAAGCAGGGGTATCAGACGAGCAGTACTTC.

This chain connects TRBV28 to TRBJ1-1, with no clear D. Germline assignment: CDR1 MDHEN and CDR2 SYDVKM. The CDR3 consists of 14 residues. Trimming removed 7 bases from V and 10 bases from J, with 22 bases in between. The CDR3 here is CASTPSGQEKGAFF. The CDR3 bases are TGTGCCAGCACCCCGAGCGGGCAGGAGAAAGGAGCTTTCTTT.

In its sample, this clonotype is medium-sized. The rearrangement uses TRBV7-2 and TRBJ2-7; 11 bases are a match to TRBD1. This CDR3 has 14 residues. Germline CDR1 reads SGHTA; CDR2 reads FQGNSA. Germline trimming cut 5 bases from V and 6 bases from J; bases unmatched to any gene: 6. CDR3 sequence (DNA): TGTGCCAGCAGCGAGTGGGGACAGGGGGGCGAGCAGTACTTC. This sequence encodes CASSEWGQGGEQYF.

This chain connects TRBV6-2 or TRBV6-3 to TRBJ2-1; maybe TRBD2 (5 bases). Per the germline V gene, CDR1 is MNHEY and CDR2 is SVGEGT. The CDR3 consists of 16 residues. The V end lost 2 bases, the J end lost 7 bases, and 18 bases lay between the germline ends. The CDR3 DNA sequence: TGTGCCAGCAGTTACCTCGGCTCAAGGCCGGGGAATGAGCAGTTCTTC. Protein: CASSYLGSRPGNEQFF.

The CDR3 sequence: CSARPTSGHYEQYF. For the CDR3, the DNA is TGCAGTGCTAGGCCGACTAGCGGGCATTACGAGCAGTACTTC. The chain links TRBV20-1 to TRBJ2-7; 10 bases are shared with TRBD2. V shed 3 bases and J 4 bases; nucleotides not matched to a gene: 6. This CDR3 has 14 amino acids. Germline assignment: CDR1 DFQATT and CDR2 SNEGSKA (reference sequence).

This clonotype has a count of ten or more. V and J are TRBV7-8 and TRBJ2-1; D may be TRBD2 (5 bases). CDR3 length: 15 residues. Germline-derived CDR1 and CDR2 are SGHVS and FQNEAQ. V was shortened by 8 bases and J by 0 bases, with 14 bases between the two germline ends. CDR3 residues: CASVDSATSYNEQFF. As DNA, the CDR3 is TGTGCCAGCGTGGACTCAGCGACCTCCTACAATGAGCAGTTCTTC.